This TCR beta chain was recovered during a study of T cell repertoires in cytomegalovirus infection. Turning to the study itself: Matching HLA type and CMV infection were both indicated by public TCR beta signatures.

This clonotype has ten or more counts. Its antigen remains unknown. TCRdb reprocessed the reads via MiXCR and lists one record per CDR3 protein. The data hold 65,000 to 95,000 distinct CDR3 sequences, with roughly 3.7% observed a single time. Study-wide points: The ex vivo response was dominated by HLA-C-restricted CMV-specific TCR beta clonotypes. The study identified carriers of CMV plus the relevant HLA from cumulative public TCR beta family frequency.

Germline loops: CDR1 DFQATT, CDR2 SNEGSKA (reference sequence). Trimming took off 5 bases at V and 4 bases at J, with 12 bases between the two ends. This CDR3 is built from 13 residues. The TCR comes from a human donor in good health (CMV status not recorded). Some clones in this sample may be carry-over from other donors' samples. The material sequenced was PBMCs. The chain uses TRBV20-1 and TRBJ1-5; no firm D call. This CDR3 is CSARGIGNQPQHF. The CDR3 bases are TGCAGTGCTCGAGGGATAGGAAATCAGCCCCAGCATTTT.